This T cell receptor beta chain was captured by sequencing in a study of control samples from healthy donors and cancer patients. Assay used: immunoSEQ multiplex PCR; TCRdb lists only in-frame clones, some missing. This table has over 100,000 clones, approximately 92% appearing once. Sequencing input: blood. The receptor comes from a woman aged 45-60 years in good health.

The CDR3 DNA is TGCGCCAGCAGCTTGGAGCCCAGATTCTACAATGAGCAGTTCTTC. The encoded protein is CASSLEPRFYNEQFF. The rearrangement joins TRBV5-1 to TRBJ2-1; D call uncertain. The germline V and J ends were trimmed by 0 bases and 3 bases, with 10 bases remaining between them. Germline CDR1 is SGHRS and CDR2 is YFSETQ. The CDR3 has 15 amino acids.